The clone carrying this T cell receptor (beta chain) was seen only a few times. Authors' methods: Reference gene primer amplification yielded estimated nucleated cell counts. Method: immunoSEQ multiplex PCR; TCRdb's copy keeps in-frame clones and lacks some. V, J and clone size derive from that table, while D and trimming were established from the DNA sequence. This table has around 240,000 clones, more than 75% appearing once. This specimen comes from a study of blood T cell repertoires in COVID-19. Study overall: Sources were T cells, B-cell-depleted T cells, or PBMCs; the material itself was cDNA or gDNA.

The CDR3 has 13 amino acids. Germline lookup yields CDR1 GTSNPN and CDR2 SVGIG (reference sequence). V lost 3 bases and J lost 8; bases outside the gene matches: 8. The V and J genes are TRBV30 and TRBJ1-2; 8 bases map to TRBD1. The source of this sequence is a woman aged 30 to 39 who had recovered from COVID-19. Sequencing used peripheral blood. The DNA of the CDR3 is TGTGCCTGGAGGCCGACAGGGGTAGAAGGCTACACCTTC. This gives the protein CAWRPTGVEGYTF.